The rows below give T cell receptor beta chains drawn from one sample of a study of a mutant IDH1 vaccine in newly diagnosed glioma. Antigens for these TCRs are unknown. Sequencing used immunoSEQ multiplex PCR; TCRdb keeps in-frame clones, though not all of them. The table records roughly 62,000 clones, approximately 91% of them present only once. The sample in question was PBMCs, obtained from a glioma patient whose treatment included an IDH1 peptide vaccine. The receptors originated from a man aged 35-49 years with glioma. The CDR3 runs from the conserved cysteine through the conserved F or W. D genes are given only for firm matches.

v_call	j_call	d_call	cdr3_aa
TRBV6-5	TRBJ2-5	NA	CASSPPGRETQYF
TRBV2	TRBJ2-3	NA	CASSGTASTDTQYF
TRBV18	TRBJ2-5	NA	CASSPRTGREWETQYF
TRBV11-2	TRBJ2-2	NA	CASSLGQTLTGELFF
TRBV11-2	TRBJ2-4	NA	CASSLELRKNIQYF
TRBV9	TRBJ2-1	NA	CASSLRQEQFF
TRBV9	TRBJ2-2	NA	CASSVEPTPTVLHTGELFF
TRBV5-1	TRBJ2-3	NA	CASSLHPKDTDTQYF
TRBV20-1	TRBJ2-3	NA	CSGHLVDTQYF
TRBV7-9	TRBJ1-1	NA	CASFRDGNTEAFF
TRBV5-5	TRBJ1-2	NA	CASSLGGGYGYTF
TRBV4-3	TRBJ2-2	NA	CASSQERTTGELFF
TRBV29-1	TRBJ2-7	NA	CSVARGSSYEQYF
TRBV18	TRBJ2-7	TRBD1	CASSPTGGKDEQYF
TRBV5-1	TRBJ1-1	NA	CASSLPGPNTEAFF
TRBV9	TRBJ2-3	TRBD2	CASSVGTSGRTDTQYF
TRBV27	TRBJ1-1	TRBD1	CASSRRGQNTEAFF
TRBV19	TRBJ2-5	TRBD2	CASSISSGGGETQYF
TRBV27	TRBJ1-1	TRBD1	CASRRQGSTEAFF
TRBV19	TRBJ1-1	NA	CASSPTGTPNTEAFF
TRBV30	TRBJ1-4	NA	CAWTPGGLNEKLFF
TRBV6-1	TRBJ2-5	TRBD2	CASSAKGLAWETQYF
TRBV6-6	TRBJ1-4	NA	CASSYSNWQGAGKLFF
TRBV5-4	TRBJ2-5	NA	CASSSTWETQYF
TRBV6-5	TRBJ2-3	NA	CASSPGWGRWDTQYF
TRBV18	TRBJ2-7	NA	CASSRDGGSYEQYF
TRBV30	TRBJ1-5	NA	CAWSKRDQPQHF
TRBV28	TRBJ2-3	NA	CASTLPSTDTQYF
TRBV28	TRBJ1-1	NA	CASSPSGSPNTEAFF
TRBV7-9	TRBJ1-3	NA	CASSLEGISRRGTIYF
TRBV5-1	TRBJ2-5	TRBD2	CASSLGLAGRETQYF
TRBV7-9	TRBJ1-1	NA	CASSPSGLGTEAFF
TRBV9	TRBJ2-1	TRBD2	CASSPWTSASNEQFF
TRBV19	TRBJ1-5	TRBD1	CASSIGTGRNQPQHF
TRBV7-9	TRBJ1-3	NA	CASSFSFPIYF
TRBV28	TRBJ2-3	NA	CASSSLRQGTDTQYF
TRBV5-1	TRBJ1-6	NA	CASSLEGMGGSPLHF
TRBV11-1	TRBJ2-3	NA	CASSLPGASLTDTQYF
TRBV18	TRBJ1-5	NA	CASSPAGVEDSNNQPQHF
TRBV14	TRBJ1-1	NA	CASSPMNTEAFF
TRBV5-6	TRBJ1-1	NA	CASSLRMTGRGFVGEAFF
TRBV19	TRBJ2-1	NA	CASSISRDPLGLEQFF
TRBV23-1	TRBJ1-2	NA	CASSQDRSYGYTF
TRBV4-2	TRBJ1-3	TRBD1	CASSQDRGQGKSGNTIYF
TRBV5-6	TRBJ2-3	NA	CASSLELNTDTQYF
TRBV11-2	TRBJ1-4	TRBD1	CASSLRRQGGGEKLFF
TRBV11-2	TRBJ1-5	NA	CASSLGEHQPQHF
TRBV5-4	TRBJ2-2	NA	CASSFRVLRDTGELFF
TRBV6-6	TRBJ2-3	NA	CASSYLGDTQYF